Listed below are T cell receptor beta chains from one sample, sequenced in a study of identical twins. MiXCR, applied by TCRdb to the 5' RACE reads, yields one record per CDR3 protein. The sample contains 400,000 to 500,000 distinct CDR3 sequences, roughly 18% of which appear only once. Sample: naive T cells sorted from blood. These receptors came from a man aged 50 to 60 in good health. CDR3s include the opening cysteine and the closing phenylalanine or tryptophan. D genes are given only for firm matches. A clone size is listed for some rows: how often the clone was seen (once, few, many), or a class if it is expanded.

V	J	D	size	CDR3	DNA
TRBV28	TRBJ2-7	TRBD2	many	CASSPSSGSSYEQYF	TGTGCCAGCAGTCCCTCGAGCGGGAGCTCGTACGAGCAGTACTTC
TRBV29-1	TRBJ2-1	NA	many	CSVEDPGLNEQFF	TGCAGCGTTGAAGACCCCGGACTGAATGAGCAGTTCTTC
TRBV3-1	TRBJ1-1	NA	NA	CASSQAGVTEAFF	TGTGCCAGCAGCCAGGCGGGGGTCACTGAAGCTTTCTTT
TRBV27	TRBJ2-7	NA	few	CASSPGTPNYEQYF	TGTGCCAGCTCCCCCGGGACCCCTAATTACGAGCAGTACTTC
TRBV20-1	TRBJ2-3	NA	NA	CSARKDTQYF	TGCAGTGCTAGGAAGGATACGCAGTATTTT
TRBV10-3	TRBJ2-2	TRBD2	many	CAISDTTSGGADTGELFF	TGTGCCATCAGTGACACGACTAGCGGGGGGGCCGACACCGGGGAGCTGTTTTTT
TRBV15	TRBJ2-7	NA	NA	CATSRDNSGTGVGEQYF	TGTGCCACCAGCAGGGATAACTCCGGGACGGGTGTCGGCGAGCAGTACTTC
TRBV7-2	TRBJ2-1	TRBD2	few	CASSTLLALDEQFF	TGTGCCAGCAGCACTTTACTAGCGTTAGATGAGCAGTTCTTC
TRBV9	TRBJ2-1	NA	few	CASSVDRITSYNEQFF	TGTGCCAGCAGCGTAGACCGGATAACCTCCTACAATGAGCAGTTCTTC
TRBV5-6	TRBJ2-7	TRBD2	few	CASSPTGGRGYEQYF	TGTGCCAGCAGCCCGACGGGGGGGAGAGGTTACGAGCAGTACTTC
TRBV7-2	TRBJ2-5	NA	NA	CASSRLVGETQYF	TGTGCCAGCAGCCGACTAGTGGGAGAGACCCAGTACTTC
TRBV20-1	TRBJ2-6	NA	few	CSARPPGTVANVLTF	TGCAGTGCTAGACCCCCCGGGACCGTCGCCAACGTCCTGACTTTC
TRBV16	TRBJ2-1	TRBD1	NA	CASSHFLDRGRVNEQFF	TGTGCCAGCAGCCACTTTTTGGACAGGGGGAGGGTCAATGAGCAGTTCTTC
TRBV3-1	TRBJ2-7	TRBD2	few	CASSQDGGTYEQYF	TGTGCCAGCAGCCAAGACGGGGGGACCTACGAGCAGTACTTC
TRBV12-3/TRBV12-4	TRBJ2-1	TRBD1	many	CASSPGTGILGNEQFF	TGTGCCAGCAGTCCCGGGACAGGGATTCTAGGCAATGAGCAGTTCTTC
TRBV5-1	TRBJ2-1	NA	NA	CASSFGFNEQFF	TGCGCCAGCAGCTTCGGGTTTAATGAGCAGTTCTTC